Shown below are 32 T cell receptor beta chains from a single sample sequenced in a study of response to subunit inactivated influenza vaccine. Via MiXCR, TCRdb re-called the RT-PCR reads, giving one row per CDR3 protein. The sample contains hundreds of thousands of distinct CDR3 sequences, 15% to 18% of which appear only once. The source material was PBMCs from blood, sampled roughly 12 days after vaccination. The receptors come from a man in his fifties who received an inactivated influenza vaccine.

The rearrangement joins TRBV12-3 or TRBV12-4 to TRBJ2-7; TRBD1 aligns across 8 bases. The CDR3 runs to 13 residues. Trimming took 5 bases from V and 5 from J; bases not matched to a gene: 5. This CDR3 is CASSRTGPHEQYF. Written as DNA, the CDR3 is TGTGCCAGCAGTCGGACAGGGCCCCACGAGCAGTACTTC.

The V call is TRBV20-1, the J call TRBJ2-7; D is perhaps TRBD2 (7 bases). Trimming cost V 3 bases and J 6 bases, with 21 bases left between them. The length of the CDR3 is 15 residues. The germline V gene encodes CDR1 DFQATT and CDR2 SNEGSKA (reference sequence). The CDR3 sequence: CSASRRWGGPREQYF. DNA for the CDR3: TGCAGTGCTAGCCGACGTTGGGGGGGGCCTCGCGAGCAGTACTTC.

V usage is TRBV6-2 or TRBV6-3 and J usage is TRBJ2-1; 8 bases match TRBD2. Germline V gene sequence: CDR1 MNHEY, CDR2 SVGEGT. The CDR3 is 15 residues long. The V gene end was trimmed by 6 bases and the J gene end by 6 bases; junction bases not matched to a gene: 10. The CDR3 sequence: CASRGLRGGLNEQFF. The CDR3 DNA follows: TGTGCCAGCAGGGGTCTCCGGGGGGGCCTCAATGAGCAGTTCTTC.

Ten or more counts support this clonotype. This chain uses TRBV12-3 or TRBV12-4 with TRBJ1-2; D gene ambiguous. This CDR3 comprises 13 residues. V was pared by 5 bases and J by 8 bases, with 15 bases between. In nucleotides, the CDR3 is TGTGCCAGCAGTCACGGACGGATGGGCGGCTACACCTTC. This translates into CASSHGRMGGYTF.

This clonotype was detected many times. This rearrangement joins TRBV20-1 to TRBJ2-7; D is perhaps TRBD2 (6 bases). Germline V gene data show CDR1 as DFQATT and CDR2 as SNEGSKA (reference sequence). V was cut by 5 bases and J by 3 bases, with 23 bases left in between. The CDR3 has 16 residues. The CDR3 DNA sequence: TGCAGTGCTCCGCCTAATTCCGGGACTTCGCTCTACGAGCAGTACTTC. It specifies CSAPPNSGTSLYEQYF.

J is TRBJ2-1 and V is TRBV30, with 10 bases lining up with TRBD1. The germline gives CDR1 GTSNPN, CDR2 SVGIG (reference sequence). V gave up 1 base and J gave up 6 bases; unmatched junction bases: 0. The CDR3 consists of 13 residues. This CDR3 is CAWSGTGGNEQFF. The CDR3, as DNA: TGTGCCTGGAGTGGGACAGGGGGCAATGAGCAGTTCTTC.

This clonotype showed up just a few times. This rearrangement joins TRBV20-1 to TRBJ2-6; 10 bases map to TRBD1. The CDR3 is 17 amino acids. Germline CDR1 DFQATT, CDR2 SNEGSKA (reference sequence). V lost 5 bases and J lost 4; bases outside the gene matches: 11. CDR3 protein: CSAPTGGIVTGANVLTF. CDR3 in DNA: TGCAGTGCTCCGACAGGGGGCATTGTGACCGGGGCCAACGTCCTGACTTTC.

This clonotype was seen a few times. The genes are TRBV7-2 and TRBJ1-4; D is possibly TRBD1 (5 bases). V was shortened by 0 bases and J by 5 bases, with 13 bases between the two germline ends. This CDR3 contains 16 residues. Germline V gene lookup returns CDR1 SGHTA and CDR2 FQGNSA. Here the CDR3 reads CASSLAQGIGNEKLFF. Written as DNA, the CDR3 is TGTGCCAGCAGCTTAGCGCAGGGTATAGGGAATGAAAAACTGTTTTTT.

This clonotype showed up many times. This chain uses TRBV7-9 with TRBJ2-1, with D maybe TRBD1 (6 bases). V was shortened by 5 bases and J by 4 bases, with 12 bases between the two germline ends. CDR1 is SEHNR, CDR2 FQNEAQ, per germline (reference sequence). The CDR3 loop spans 14 amino acids. DNA for the CDR3: TGTGCCAGCAGCAGAGGGACATTTTACAATGAGCAGTTCTTC. Its translation: CASSRGTFYNEQFF.

This clonotype was seen more than once but under ten times. J is TRBJ2-1 and V is TRBV5-6; unclear D gene. This CDR3 region has 14 residues. Germline CDR1 is SGHDT and CDR2 is YYEEEE. V lost 1 base and J 6 bases, leaving 11 bases between the germline ends. The DNA of the CDR3 is TGTGCCAGCAGCTTGCTCAACCCCCTCAATGAGCAGTTCTTC. Protein product: CASSLLNPLNEQFF.

This clonotype was counted between two and nine times. The genes are TRBV6-4 and TRBJ2-1; the match to TRBD2 covers 9 bases. This CDR3 contains 16 residues. The V gene's germline CDR1 is MRHNA and CDR2 SNTAGT. Unmatched junction bases numbered 13, after V lost 6 bases and J lost 7 bases. The CDR3 region is CASRRVSGGTGNEQFF. As DNA, the CDR3 is TGTGCCAGCAGGCGGGTTAGCGGGGGCACTGGGAATGAGCAGTTCTTC.

Ten or more counts support this clonotype. The chain combines TRBV7-8 with TRBJ2-3; the match to TRBD2 covers 7 bases. The CDR3 totals 14 residues. The germline V gene encodes CDR1 SGHVS and CDR2 FQNEAQ. The junction had 7 bases not matched to a gene; V was cut back by 7 bases and J by 3 bases. CDR3 in amino acids: CASTLGGRTDTQYF. For the CDR3, the DNA is TGTGCCAGCACCCTGGGGGGGAGAACAGATACGCAGTATTTT. Full variable domain (outside the CDR3, taken from reference TRBV7-8 and TRBJ2-3): GAGVSQSPRYKVAKRGQDVALRCDPISGHVSLFWYQQALGQGPEFLTYFQNEAQLDKSGLPSDRFFAERPEGSVSTLKIQRTQQEDSAVYLCASTLGGRTDTQYFGPGTRLTVL.

The V call is TRBV28, the J call TRBJ2-7; either TRBD1 or TRBD2 may fit D (5 bases each). CDR3 length equals 13 residues. Germline CDR1 is MDHEN and CDR2 is SYDVKM. Between the trimmed V and J ends, which lost 8 bases and 1 base, there was a span of 12 bases. The CDR3 protein is CASGRGRSYEQYF. DNA of the CDR3: TGTGCCAGCGGAAGGGGACGGTCCTACGAGCAGTACTTC.

The chain combines TRBV2 with TRBJ2-1, with TRBD1 matching 8 bases. This CDR3 has 13 amino acids. Germline values: CDR1 SNHLY, CDR2 FYNNEI. Trimming took 6 bases from V and 4 from J; bases not matched to a gene: 2. The CDR3 spells CASRGQGYNEQFF. In DNA form, the CDR3 reads TGTGCCAGCAGAGGACAGGGTTACAATGAGCAGTTCTTC.

In this sample, this clonotype turned up once. It may be a read error: a sequence one base away is much more abundant. The V gene is TRBV11-2, the J gene TRBJ2-5, with D possibly being TRBD1 (6 bases). In germline, CDR1 is SGHAT, CDR2 FQNNGV. The CDR3 runs 15 residues. Here the CDR3 reads CANSDSRGSQETQYF. In DNA form, the CDR3 reads TGTGCCAACAGCGACTCTAGGGGGAGCCAAGAGACCCAGTACTTC.

This clonotype was recorded a few times. The gene calls are TRBV20-1 and TRBJ2-7; D is uncertain. The CDR3 totals 13 residues. V gave up 0 bases and J gave up 2 bases, with 8 bases separating them. Germline CDR1 is DFQATT and CDR2 is SNEGSKA (reference sequence). The CDR3 DNA sequence: TGCAGTGCTAGAGATCGAAGCACCTACGAGCAGTACTTC. It codes for CSARDRSTYEQYF.

The chain links TRBV7-2 to TRBJ2-3; no definite D call. The V gene lost 0 bases and the J gene lost 14 bases, with 12 bases spanning the gap. CDR3 length: 12 residues. Germline V CDR1 and CDR2: SGHTA, FQGNSA. The DNA for the CDR3 is TGTGCCAGCAGCTTAGCTCCAGGTCCGGGGTATTTT. It codes for CASSLAPGPGYF.

The chain carries TRBV7-9 and TRBJ1-4, with 8 bases matching TRBD1. The CDR3 totals 15 residues. The V and J ends lost 6 bases and 6 bases, in that order; junction bases with no gene match: 9. Germline loops: CDR1 SEHNR, CDR2 FQNEAQ (reference sequence). CDR3 residues: CASSSDRVAYEKLFF. CDR3 coding DNA: TGTGCCAGCAGTTCGGACAGGGTCGCTTATGAAAAACTGTTTTTT.

In DNA, the CDR3 is TGCGCCAGCAGCTTGGAAGTACACTACGAGCAGTACTTC. Its translation: CASSLEVHYEQYF. J is TRBJ2-7 and V is TRBV5-1; D remains unclear. Trimming removed 0 bases from V and 3 bases from J, with 7 bases in between. The CDR3 totals 13 residues. CDR1 is SGHRS, CDR2 YFSETQ, per germline.

The chain recombines TRBV4-1 with TRBJ2-7; 10 nucleotides match TRBD1. Germline trimming cut 0 bases from V and 4 bases from J; bases unmatched to any gene: 6. CDR1 and CDR2 from the germline V gene are MGHRA and YSYEKL. CDR3 length: 16 amino acids. CDR3 DNA sequence: TGCGCCAGCAGCCAAGATTCGGGACAGGGGCAATACGAGCAGTACTTC. Its protein is CASSQDSGQGQYEQYF.

This clonotype was counted a few times. J is TRBJ1-4 and V is TRBV5-1, with D tentatively TRBD1 (6 bases). Germline CDR1 reads SGHRS; CDR2 reads YFSETQ. The CDR3 totals 15 residues. V lost 0 bases, J lost 3 bases, and 9 bases lay in between. In nucleotides, the CDR3 is TGCGCCAGCAGCTTGGCCCGGACAGCTAATGAAAAACTGTTTTTT. Translated: CASSLARTANEKLFF.

This clonotype turned up a few times. The gene calls are TRBV11-2 and TRBJ2-1; maybe TRBD2 (7 bases). Germline V gene lookup returns CDR1 SGHAT and CDR2 FQNNGV. V lost 1 base, J lost 8 bases, and 15 bases lay in between. There are 15 residues in the CDR3. This chain's CDR3 is CASSLGPGGGYEQFF. Written as DNA, the CDR3 is TGTGCCAGCAGCTTAGGTCCTGGCGGGGGCTATGAGCAGTTCTTC. Looking up the rest from reference TRBV11-2 and TRBJ2-1 gives the full variable domain: EAGVAQSPRYKIIEKRQSVAFWCNPISGHATLYWYQQILGQGPKLLIQFQNNGVVDDSQLPKDRFSAERLKGVDSTLKIQPAKLEDSAVYLCASSLGPGGGYEQFFGPGTRLTVL.

This clonotype was recorded at least ten times. The V gene is TRBV5-1, the J gene TRBJ2-7; D possibly uses TRBD1 or TRBD2 (5 bases each). CDR3 size: 13 residues. Germline V lookup: CDR1 SGHRS, CDR2 YFSETQ. Between the trimmed V and J ends, which lost 7 bases and 0 bases, there was a span of 11 bases. In nucleotides, the CDR3 is TGCGCCAGCCATAATGGGGGCTCCTACGAGCAGTACTTC. Residues: CASHNGGSYEQYF.

J is TRBJ2-5 and V is TRBV20-1; a possible D gene is TRBD2 (5 bases). Germline CDR1 DFQATT, CDR2 SNEGSKA (reference sequence). Trimming took 1 base from V and 1 from J, leaving 10 bases between them. This CDR3 has 14 residues. CDR3 region: CSARVPGSQETQYF. Here the CDR3 DNA reads TGCAGTGCTAGAGTGCCGGGATCCCAAGAGACCCAGTACTTC.

This clonotype occurred a few times. The rearrangement joins TRBV6-2 or TRBV6-3 to TRBJ2-2; D remains unclear. The CDR3 sequence is 15 residues long. V lost 2 bases and J 6 bases, leaving 13 bases between the germline ends. Germline CDR1 reads MNHEY; CDR2 reads SVGEGT. The CDR3 protein is CASSYAHLVAGELFF. CDR3 bases: TGTGCCAGCAGTTACGCCCACCTAGTTGCCGGGGAGCTGTTTTTT.

This clonotype was observed many times. The chain combines TRBV24-1 with TRBJ2-1; D perhaps matches TRBD2 (5 bases). Germline V CDR1 and CDR2: KGHDR, SFDVKD. The CDR3 is 13 residues long. The V end lost 4 bases, the J end lost 9 bases, and 12 bases lay between the germline ends. The CDR3 DNA reads TGTGCCACCAGTGACCTTAGGAGCGGTGAGCAGTTCTTC. It translates to CATSDLRSGEQFF.

This clonotype was observed a handful of times. CDR3 sequence (DNA): TGTGCCAGCAGCTTTAGCGGGAGGGCCGGGGATGAGCAGTTCTTC. Translating gives CASSFSGRAGDEQFF. This sequence joins TRBV11-2 and TRBJ2-1, with 11 bases aligning to TRBD2. Germline V lookup: CDR1 SGHAT, CDR2 FQNNGV. This CDR3 contains 15 residues. The V segment lost 3 bases and the J segment 8 bases; nucleotides outside the gene matches: 6.

Only a few counts were recorded for this clonotype. This chain uses TRBV12-3 or TRBV12-4 with TRBJ2-5; 10 bases line up with TRBD2. This CDR3 spans 14 amino acids. Unmatched junction bases numbered 6, after V lost 6 bases and J lost 5 bases. CDR3 nucleotides: TGTGCCAGCAGCGAACAACTAGCGGGGGAGACCCAGTACTTC. Protein sequence: CASSEQLAGETQYF.

This clonotype turned up a few times. In DNA, the CDR3 is TGTGCCAGCAGTTTTCCCCCCGGGCGGCAGACCCAGTACTTC. Translated, it gives CASSFPPGRQTQYF. V gene TRBV12-3 or TRBV12-4 combines with J gene TRBJ2-5; D ambiguous. V gave up 3 bases and J gave up 6 bases, with 14 bases separating them. The CDR3 is 14 residues long.

The V gene is TRBV29-1, the J gene TRBJ2-5; D unresolved. Trimming cost V 4 bases and J 3 bases, with 9 bases left between them. This CDR3 has 12 residues. Per germline, CDR1 SQVTM and CDR2 ANQGSEA. CDR3 nucleotides: TGCAGCGTTGGGGCGCGCGAAGAGACCCAGTACTTC. Translating it yields CSVGAREETQYF.

Only a few counts were recorded for this clonotype. V usage is TRBV20-1 and J usage is TRBJ2-1; weak D call: TRBD2 (6 bases). CDR1 and CDR2 from the germline V gene are DFQATT and SNEGSKA (reference sequence). V lost 5 bases to trimming and J lost 6 bases, with 11 bases between them. CDR3 length equals 12 residues. CDR3 in DNA: TGCAGTGCTTGGGGAGGCATCAATGAGCAGTTCTTC. Translation: CSAWGGINEQFF.

This chain uses TRBV15 with TRBJ2-5, with D tentatively TRBD2 (6 bases). CDR3 size: 15 residues. Trimming removed 3 bases at V and 4 bases at J, with 15 bases between. CDR1 is LNHNV and CDR2 is YYDKDF in the germline V gene (reference sequence). The DNA of the CDR3 is TGTGCCACCAGCAGCCGTTCGGGGGACGGAGAGACCCAGTACTTC. Translated: CATSSRSGDGETQYF. The complete variable domain, with remaining parts taken from reference TRBV15 and TRBJ2-5, reads DAMVIQNPRYQVTQFGKPVTLSCSQTLNHNVMYWYQQKSSQAPKLLFHYYDKDFNNEADTPDNFQSRRPNTSFCFLDIRSPGLGDTAMYLCATSSRSGDGETQYFGPGTRLLVL.